This T cell receptor (beta chain) was captured by sequencing in a study of vaccination and CD4 T cells after COVID-19. About the study: From HCoV-229E, HCoV-OC43, HCoV-NL63 and SARS-CoV-2, overlapping spike peptides were used to stimulate the cells. General study points: Apart from involving relatively few convalescent patients, the work omitted early post-infection timepoints.

This clonotype is a singleton in its sample. What it recognizes is unknown. Cultured CD4+ T cell DNA was sequenced using the Oncomine TCR Beta short-read assay. Researchers extracted genomic DNA from CD4+ T cells that had been cultured. MiXCR, run by TCRdb on the PCR reads, gives a single entry per CDR3 protein. The data show 20,000 to 25,000 distinct CDR3 sequences, with over 45% seen just once and roughly 9% held by the top ten. Specified treatment: 10-day PBMC culture with coronavirus spike peptide pools or control peptides (ViraFEST assay). ViraFEST used peptide pools to expand antigen-specific T cells, then sequenced TCRs. V was pared by 4 bases and J by 5 bases, with 20 bases between. This CDR3 has 16 amino acids.

This chain links TRBV12-3 or TRBV12-4 with TRBJ1-2; D is perhaps TRBD1 (6 bases). The TCR sequence derives from a human donor who had recovered from COVID-19. The sequenced sample was CD4+ T cells from blood, cultured in vitro. The CDR3 loop is CASSSRKGVPLYGYTF. The CDR3 DNA sequence: TGTGCCAGCAGTTCTCGGAAGGGGGTCCCTTTATATGGCTACACCTTC.